This T cell receptor (beta chain) comes out of a study of graft-versus-host responses after intestinal transplantation. The table lists this clone with a count of one. Antigen: not known. Method: immunoSEQ multiplex PCR; TCRdb's copy keeps in-frame clones and lacks some. The sample includes some 150,000 clones, roughly 91% of them seen just once. The TCR was taken from a human donor who received an intestinal transplant. Material: unstimulated CD4+ T cells sorted from spleen or lymph node cells, obtained before intestinal transplant.

The CDR3 sequence: CASTAGDNTGELFF. The CDR3 DNA sequence: TGCGCCAGTACAGCGGGAGATAACACCGGGGAGCTGTTTTTT. The rearrangement links TRBV10-2 to TRBJ2-2, with 8 bases identical to TRBD2. This CDR3 has 14 residues. Germline assignment: CDR1 WSHSY and CDR2 SAAADI. Trimming cost V 9 bases and J 2 bases; bases outside gene matches: 5.